A selection of T cell receptor beta chains follows, all from one sample in a study of cytomegalovirus exposure and HLA in healthy donors. Some clones are missing from TCRdb's copy, which holds only in-frame ones; the method was immunoSEQ multiplex PCR. Of 100,000 or so clones listed, more than 75% were seen once; the top ten hold about 5.7%. The sample was PBMCs. These receptors all stem from a man aged 18 to 30 in good health and CMV-seropositive. The CDR3 runs from the conserved cysteine through the conserved F or W. Fields, in order: CDR3 length, D gene, clone size, J gene, V gene, CDR3 protein, CDR3 DNA. A D gene is named only where the DNA matches it firmly. For some rows the clone size is stated as once, few or many, or as a class when expanded; others skip it.

CDR3 length: 13; D gene: -; clone size: -; J gene: TRBJ1-1; V gene: TRBV29-1; CDR3 protein: CSVEYELNTEAFF; CDR3 DNA: TGCAGCGTTGAGTATGAGTTAAACACTGAAGCTTTCTTT
CDR3 length: 16; D gene: -; clone size: -; J gene: TRBJ2-7; V gene: TRBV7-6; CDR3 protein: CASSLVVGGRIYEQYF; CDR3 DNA: TGTGCCAGCAGCTTAGTCGTCGGAGGGAGAATTTACGAGCAGTACTTC
CDR3 length: 14; D gene: -; clone size: -; J gene: TRBJ1-2; V gene: TRBV5-6; CDR3 protein: CASSFWPEVYGYTF; CDR3 DNA: TGTGCCAGCAGCTTTTGGCCTGAGGTCTATGGCTACACCTTC
CDR3 length: 13; D gene: -; clone size: -; J gene: TRBJ1-2; V gene: TRBV27; CDR3 protein: CASSFSGMYGYTF; CDR3 DNA: TGTGCCAGCAGCTTCTCAGGGATGTATGGCTACACCTTC
CDR3 length: 16; D gene: -; clone size: few; J gene: TRBJ1-4; V gene: TRBV4-3; CDR3 protein: CASSQFSRGINEKLFF; CDR3 DNA: TGCGCCAGCAGCCAATTCAGCCGGGGGATTAATGAAAAACTGTTTTTT
CDR3 length: 16; D gene: TRBD1; clone size: once; J gene: TRBJ2-7; V gene: TRBV5-1; CDR3 protein: CASSQDRPGSRYEQYF; CDR3 DNA: TGCGCCAGCAGCCAGGACAGGCCCGGAAGTCGGTACGAGCAGTACTTC
CDR3 length: 14; D gene: TRBD1; clone size: -; J gene: TRBJ2-2; V gene: TRBV25-1; CDR3 protein: CASSDLQGAGELFF; CDR3 DNA: TGTGCCAGCAGTGACTTACAGGGGGCCGGGGAGCTGTTTTTT
CDR3 length: 14; D gene: -; clone size: -; J gene: TRBJ1-5; V gene: TRBV18; CDR3 protein: CASSPEGGNQPQHF; CDR3 DNA: TGTGCCAGCTCACCAGAGGGGGGCAATCAGCCCCAGCATTTT
CDR3 length: 16; D gene: -; clone size: -; J gene: TRBJ1-1; V gene: TRBV4-3; CDR3 protein: CASSQGSHIMNTEAFF; CDR3 DNA: TGCGCCAGCAGCCAAGGCAGTCACATTATGAACACTGAAGCTTTCTTT
CDR3 length: 16; D gene: TRBD1; clone size: -; J gene: TRBJ1-3; V gene: TRBV13; CDR3 protein: CASSPKGQSSGNTIYF; CDR3 DNA: TGTGCCAGCAGCCCGAAGGGACAGAGTAGCGGAAACACCATATATTTT
CDR3 length: 15; D gene: -; clone size: -; J gene: TRBJ1-5; V gene: TRBV19; CDR3 protein: CASSITDYSNQPQHF; CDR3 DNA: TGTGCCAGTAGTATTACAGACTATAGCAATCAGCCCCAGCATTTT
CDR3 length: 17; D gene: TRBD1; clone size: -; J gene: TRBJ2-1; V gene: TRBV4-3; CDR3 protein: CASSQTQDRGSYNEQFF; CDR3 DNA: TGCGCCAGCAGCCAAACCCAAGACAGGGGGTCCTACAATGAGCAGTTCTTC
CDR3 length: 16; D gene: TRBD1; clone size: -; J gene: TRBJ2-1; V gene: TRBV27; CDR3 protein: CASSITGTVFYNEQFF; CDR3 DNA: TGTGCCAGCAGTATCACCGGGACAGTCTTCTACAATGAGCAGTTCTTC
CDR3 length: 14; D gene: TRBD1; clone size: -; J gene: TRBJ2-7; V gene: TRBV18; CDR3 protein: CASSGTADSYEQYF; CDR3 DNA: TGTGCCAGCTCGGGGACAGCCGACTCCTACGAGCAGTACTTC
CDR3 length: 16; D gene: TRBD2; clone size: -; J gene: TRBJ2-3; V gene: TRBV4-2; CDR3 protein: CASSPLAGSSTDTQYF; CDR3 DNA: TGTGCCAGCAGCCCACTAGCGGGGAGTAGCACAGATACGCAGTATTTT
CDR3 length: 13; D gene: TRBD1; clone size: -; J gene: TRBJ2-5; V gene: TRBV10-3; CDR3 protein: CAISETGVQTQYF; CDR3 DNA: TGTGCCATCAGCGAAACAGGGGTCCAGACCCAGTACTTC
CDR3 length: 13; D gene: TRBD2; clone size: -; J gene: TRBJ2-1; V gene: TRBV5-6; CDR3 protein: CASSTSGEIWGFF; CDR3 DNA: TGTGCCAGCAGTACTAGCGGAGAGATCTGGGGGTTCTTC
CDR3 length: 15; D gene: -; clone size: -; J gene: TRBJ2-7; V gene: TRBV19; CDR3 protein: CASSIRAEEPYEQYF; CDR3 DNA: TGTGCCAGTAGTATAAGAGCGGAAGAACCCTACGAGCAGTACTTC
CDR3 length: 15; D gene: -; clone size: -; J gene: TRBJ2-7; V gene: TRBV27; CDR3 protein: CASTSRGVGTYEQYF; CDR3 DNA: TGTGCCAGCACTTCTCGGGGAGTTGGAACCTACGAGCAGTACTTC
CDR3 length: 14; D gene: TRBD1; clone size: -; J gene: TRBJ2-7; V gene: TRBV27; CDR3 protein: CASSFGQGVYEQYF; CDR3 DNA: TGTGCCAGCAGTTTTGGGCAGGGGGTGTACGAGCAGTACTTC
CDR3 length: 15; D gene: TRBD2; clone size: few; J gene: TRBJ2-2; V gene: TRBV7-3; CDR3 protein: CASSLWGGDTGELFF; CDR3 DNA: TGTGCCAGCAGCTTATGGGGAGGGGACACCGGGGAGCTGTTTTTT
CDR3 length: 13; D gene: -; clone size: -; J gene: TRBJ2-3; V gene: TRBV5-6; CDR3 protein: CASSTTSTDTQYF; CDR3 DNA: TGTGCCAGCAGCACCACTAGCACAGATACGCAGTATTTT
CDR3 length: 11; D gene: -; clone size: -; J gene: TRBJ1-2; V gene: TRBV19; CDR3 protein: CASRQSYGYTF; CDR3 DNA: TGTGCCAGTAGACAGAGCTATGGCTACACCTTC
CDR3 length: 17; D gene: TRBD2; clone size: -; J gene: TRBJ2-7; V gene: TRBV5-4; CDR3 protein: CASSFGLAGISSYEQYF; CDR3 DNA: TGTGCCAGCAGCTTCGGACTAGCGGGAATAAGCTCCTACGAGCAGTACTTC
CDR3 length: 13; D gene: -; clone size: -; J gene: TRBJ2-7; V gene: TRBV7-3; CDR3 protein: CASSLTGFDEQYF; CDR3 DNA: TGTGCCAGCAGCTTAACCGGTTTTGACGAGCAGTACTTC
CDR3 length: 14; D gene: -; clone size: -; J gene: TRBJ2-1; V gene: TRBV27; CDR3 protein: CASSSVSSYNEQFF; CDR3 DNA: TGTGCCAGCAGCAGCGTAAGCTCCTACAATGAGCAGTTCTTC